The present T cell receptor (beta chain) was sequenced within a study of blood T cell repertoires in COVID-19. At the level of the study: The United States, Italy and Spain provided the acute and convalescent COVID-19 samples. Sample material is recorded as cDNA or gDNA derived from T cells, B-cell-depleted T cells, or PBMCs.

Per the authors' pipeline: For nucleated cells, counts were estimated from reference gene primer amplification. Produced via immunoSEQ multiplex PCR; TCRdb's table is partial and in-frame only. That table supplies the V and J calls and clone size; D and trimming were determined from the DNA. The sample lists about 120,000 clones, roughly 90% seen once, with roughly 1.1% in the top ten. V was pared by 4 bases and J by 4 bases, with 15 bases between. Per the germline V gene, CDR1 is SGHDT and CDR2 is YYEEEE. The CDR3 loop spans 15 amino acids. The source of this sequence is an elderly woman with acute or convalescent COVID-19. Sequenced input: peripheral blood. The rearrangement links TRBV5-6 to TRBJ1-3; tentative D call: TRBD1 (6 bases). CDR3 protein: CASSPTGLRGNTIYF. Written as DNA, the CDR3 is TGTGCCAGCAGCCCCACAGGGTTGAGGGGAAACACCATATATTTT.